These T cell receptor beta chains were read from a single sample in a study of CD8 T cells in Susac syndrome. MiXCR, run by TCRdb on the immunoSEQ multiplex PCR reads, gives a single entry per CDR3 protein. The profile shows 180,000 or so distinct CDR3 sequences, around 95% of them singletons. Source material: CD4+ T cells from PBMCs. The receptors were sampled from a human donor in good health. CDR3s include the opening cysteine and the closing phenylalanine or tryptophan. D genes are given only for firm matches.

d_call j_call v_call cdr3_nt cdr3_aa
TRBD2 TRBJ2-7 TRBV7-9 TGTGCCAGCAGCTCAATGGGACTAGCGGGGTTTTACGAGCAGTACTTC CASSSMGLAGFYEQYF
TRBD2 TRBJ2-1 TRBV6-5 TGTGCCAGCAGCCCCCGAGCGGGGGCCTACAATGAGCAGTTCTTC CASSPRAGAYNEQFF
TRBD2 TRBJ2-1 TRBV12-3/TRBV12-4 TGTGCCAGCAGTTTCCAGCGGGGGAGCTACAATGAGCAGTTCTTC CASSFQRGSYNEQFF
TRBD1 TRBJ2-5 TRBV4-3 TGCGCCAGCAGCCAAGGGGACAGTCCAGAGACCCAGTACTTC CASSQGDSPETQYF
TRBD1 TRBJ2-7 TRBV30 TGTGCCTGGAGTGTCCCGGGACAGGGGCGATACGAGCAGTACTTC CAWSVPGQGRYEQYF
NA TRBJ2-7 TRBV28 TGTGCCAGCAGTTTATCACATCCCGAGCAGTACTTC CASSLSHPEQYF
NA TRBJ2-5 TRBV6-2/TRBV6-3 TGTGCCAGCAGCCCGCTGGGGCAGGGGGAGGTGACCCAGTACTTC CASSPLGQGEVTQYF
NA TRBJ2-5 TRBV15 TGTGCCACCAGCAGAGGAATGGAAGAGACCCAGTACTTC CATSRGMEETQYF
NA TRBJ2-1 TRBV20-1 TGCAGTGCTACCACGAAAGGGCGGGGCGGGGATGAGCAGTTCTTC CSATTKGRGGDEQFF
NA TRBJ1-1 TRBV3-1 TGTGCCAGCAGCCAAAATGGGGGGACGGCTGAAGCTTTCTTT CASSQNGGTAEAFF
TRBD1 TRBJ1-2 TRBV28 TGTGCCAGCAACAGACAGGGCCCTGACTATGGCTACACCTTC CASNRQGPDYGYTF
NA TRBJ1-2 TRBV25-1 TGTGCCAGCAGTGCTCCGACAGATTATGGCTACACCTTC CASSAPTDYGYTF
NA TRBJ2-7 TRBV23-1 TGCGCCAGCAGTCAATCTGCCGACAGATACTACGAGCAGTACTTC CASSQSADRYYEQYF
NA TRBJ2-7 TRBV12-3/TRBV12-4 TGTGCCAGCAGACCGGGGGCAAGCTACGAGCAGTACTTC CASRPGASYEQYF
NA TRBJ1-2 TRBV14 TGTGCCAGCAGCCAGCGGACAGCTTATGGCTACACCTTC CASSQRTAYGYTF